These 27 T cell receptor beta chains originate from one sample sequenced in a study of T cell responses to AZD1222 COVID-19 vaccine. Only in-frame clones appear in the TCRdb table, and some are missing; sequencing was by immunoSEQ multiplex PCR. The sample has around 110,000 clones, around 88% seen once. The material was peripheral blood, obtained on day 0 of AZD1222 vaccination. The source of these receptors is an adult in good health.

The rearrangement links TRBV14 to TRBJ1-5; 9 bases map to TRBD1. Germline trimming cut 0 bases from V and 1 base from J; bases unmatched to any gene: 10. CDR1 SGHDN and CDR2 FVKESK come from the germline V gene. The CDR3 extends over 19 amino acids. CDR3 sequence: CASSQDRRGDRESNQPQHF. CDR3 DNA sequence: TGTGCCAGCAGCCAAGATAGGAGAGGGGACAGGGAGAGCAATCAGCCCCAGCATTTT.

The chain employs TRBV11-2 and TRBJ1-6; D ambiguous. Trimming took 3 bases from V and 6 from J, leaving 3 bases between them. Germline V gene sequence: CDR1 SGHAT, CDR2 FQNNGV. This CDR3 contains 12 residues. The CDR3 is CASSFPNSPLHF. For the CDR3, the DNA is TGTGCCAGCAGCTTCCCTAATTCACCCCTCCACTTT.

V and J are TRBV7-9 and TRBJ1-4, with D maybe TRBD1 (6 bases). Looked up from germline, CDR1 is SEHNR and CDR2 is FQNEAQ (reference sequence). V lost 5 bases and J lost 4, with 14 bases in between. The CDR3 runs 15 residues. The CDR3 is CASSPYREGNEKLFF. CDR3 DNA: TGTGCCAGCAGCCCCTACAGGGAGGGTAATGAAAAACTGTTTTTT.

The sample holds one count of this clone. The V and J genes are TRBV6-5 and TRBJ1-2; weak D call: TRBD1 (5 bases). Germline CDR1 is MNHEY and CDR2 is SVGAGI. The CDR3 runs to 15 residues. The V and J ends lost 2 bases and 0 bases respectively, with 10 bases between them. The CDR3 DNA reads TGTGCCAGCAGTTACATGGGCAGGGCTAACTATGGCTACACCTTC. The encoded protein is CASSYMGRANYGYTF.

The CDR3 bases are TGTGCCTGGAGTTCGGCGATCGGGGGCTACACCTTC. Its protein product is CAWSSAIGGYTF. The V gene is TRBV30, the J gene TRBJ1-2; D unresolved. With 2 bases removed from V and 8 bases from J, the gap between germline ends came to 12 bases. Germline V lookup: CDR1 GTSNPN, CDR2 SVGIG (reference sequence). CDR3 length: 12 residues.

This chain uses TRBV7-2 with TRBJ2-3, with D uncertain. The ends were cut back, 1 base at V and 7 bases at J, with 15 bases in the middle. The germline gives CDR1 SGHTA, CDR2 FQGNSA. There are 15 residues in the CDR3. CDR3: CASSLGWLSRNTQYF. As DNA, the CDR3 is TGTGCCAGCAGCTTAGGATGGCTTTCTCGGAATACGCAGTATTTT.

The chain employs TRBV5-5 and TRBJ1-2; D ambiguous. Between the trimmed V and J ends, which lost 5 bases and 4 bases, there was a span of 12 bases. The germline V gene has CDR1 SGHKS and CDR2 YYEKEE (reference sequence). The CDR3 contains 13 residues. This CDR3 reads CASSLMGSYGYTF. The CDR3 bases are TGTGCCAGCAGTTTGATGGGGAGCTATGGCTACACCTTC.

V usage is TRBV27 and J usage is TRBJ1-1, with 10 bases identical to TRBD1. The CDR3 totals 12 residues. Germline V gene sequence: CDR1 MNHEY, CDR2 SMNVEV (reference sequence). J gave up 11 bases and V 6 bases, and 6 bases lay outside the gene matches. This chain's CDR3 is CASRSPGQGAFF. The CDR3, as DNA: TGTGCCAGCAGGTCTCCGGGACAGGGGGCTTTCTTT.

The V and J genes are TRBV7-2 and TRBJ2-3; the D is unclear. Trimming stripped 5 bases from V and 2 bases from J, with 17 bases between. The CDR3 spans 16 residues. From germline, CDR1 is SGHTA and CDR2 FQGNSA. Here the CDR3 reads CASSPRPIITTDTQYF. The CDR3, as DNA: TGTGCCAGCAGCCCTCGACCTATTATAACCACAGATACGCAGTATTTT.

CDR3 region: CASSYSAGNEKLFF. Written as DNA, the CDR3 is TGTGCCAGCAGTTACAGCGCGGGTAATGAAAAACTGTTTTTT. V is TRBV6-2 or TRBV6-3 and J is TRBJ1-4, with D uncertain. V lost 2 bases and J 4 bases, leaving 8 bases between the germline ends. CDR1 and CDR2 from the germline V gene are MNHEY and SVGEGT. This CDR3 spans 14 amino acids.

The chain carries TRBV5-4 and TRBJ1-1; maybe TRBD1 (5 bases). Germline V lookup: CDR1 SGHNT, CDR2 YYREEE (reference sequence). This CDR3 spans 15 amino acids. Trimming removed 0 bases from V and 11 bases from J, with 20 bases in between. The CDR3 protein is CASSLAAGTGDRAFF. Here the CDR3 DNA reads TGTGCCAGCAGCTTGGCTGCAGGGACGGGCGATCGGGCTTTCTTT.

V and J are TRBV5-8 and TRBJ1-5, with D tentatively TRBD1 (5 bases). Germline V lookup: CDR1 SGHTS, CDR2 YDEGEE. V was cut by 0 bases and J by 1 base, with 11 bases left in between. The CDR3 contains 16 residues. This CDR3 is CASSLGQGYSNQPQHF. CDR3 bases: TGTGCCAGCAGCTTGGGTCAGGGTTACAGCAATCAGCCCCAGCATTTT. Drawing the rest from reference TRBV5-8 and TRBJ1-5, the complete variable domain is EAGVTQSPTHLIKTRGQQATLRCSPISGHTSVYWYQQALGLGLQFLLWYDEGEERNRGNFPPRFSGRQFPNYSSELNVNALELEDSALYLCASSLGQGYSNQPQHFGDGTRLSIL.

This chain joins TRBV24-1 and TRBJ2-1; 9 bases line up with TRBD1. This CDR3 comprises 15 residues. Germline V gives CDR1 KGHDR, CDR2 SFDVKD. The V segment lost 4 bases and the J segment 5 bases; nucleotides outside the gene matches: 5. CDR3 in DNA: TGTGCCACCAGTGACCCGGGACAGGGAAACAATGAGCAGTTCTTC. It yields the protein CATSDPGQGNNEQFF.

The gene calls are TRBV6-2 or TRBV6-3 and TRBJ1-2, with 8 bases lining up with TRBD1. This CDR3 has 16 amino acids. Germline loops: CDR1 MNHEY, CDR2 SVGEGT. V shed 0 bases, J shed 2 bases, and the junction held 5 bases outside the gene matches. As DNA, the CDR3 is TGTGCCAGCAGTTACTCCCACAGGGGGTGGAACTATGGCTACACCTTC. Its protein is CASSYSHRGWNYGYTF.

This chain joins TRBV7-8 and TRBJ2-7; possible D gene TRBD1, 6 bases. The V gene lost 5 bases and the J gene lost 1 base, with 15 bases spanning the gap. Germline CDR1 is SGHVS and CDR2 is FQNEAQ. This CDR3 contains 15 residues. The CDR3 sequence: CASSILQGPSYEQYF. The CDR3 DNA is TGTGCCAGCAGCATCCTACAGGGCCCTTCCTACGAGCAGTACTTC.

The J gene is TRBJ1-1, the V gene TRBV19; 7 bases align to TRBD1. Unmatched junction bases numbered 10, after V lost 7 bases and J lost 5 bases. This CDR3 contains 14 residues. Germline V gene data show CDR1 as LNHDA and CDR2 as SQIVND (reference sequence). In nucleotides, the CDR3 is TGTGCCAGTACCCGAGAGGGGGCTGGAACTGAAGCTTTCTTT. This gives the protein CASTREGAGTEAFF.

The rearrangement links TRBV14 to TRBJ1-2; weak D call: TRBD1 (6 bases). Germline CDR1 is SGHDN and CDR2 is FVKESK. V gave up 1 base and J gave up 7 bases, with 16 bases separating them. CDR3 length: 15 amino acids. As DNA, the CDR3 is TGTGCCAGCAGCCAAGCCCGAGTGGGGGCGGGTGGCTACACCTTC. Translation gives CASSQARVGAGGYTF.

The chain combines TRBV19 with TRBJ2-1; 10 bases align to TRBD1. CDR3 length: 15 residues. Germline CDR1 and CDR2: LNHDA and SQIVND (reference sequence). The V segment lost 5 bases and the J segment 10 bases; nucleotides outside the gene matches: 11. The CDR3 loop reads CASSPQTGGIGEQFF. CDR3 coding DNA: TGTGCCAGTAGTCCCCAGACAGGGGGCATCGGGGAGCAGTTCTTC.

The chain carries TRBV5-5 and TRBJ2-1; maybe TRBD1 (5 bases). Trimming removed 5 bases at V and 7 bases at J, with 13 bases between. Germline V gene data show CDR1 as SGHKS and CDR2 as YYEKEE (reference sequence). CDR3 length equals 13 residues. CDR3 protein: CASREQAINEQFF. DNA of the CDR3: TGTGCCAGCAGAGAACAGGCGATTAATGAGCAGTTCTTC.

This clone came up a few times. V usage is TRBV25-1 and J usage is TRBJ1-6; D is unclear. V dropped 5 bases and J dropped 9 bases, with 11 bases sitting between them. This CDR3 comprises 13 residues. Germline CDR1 MGHDK, CDR2 SYGVNS. CDR3: CASSPRAFSPLHF. In DNA, the CDR3 is TGTGCCAGCAGTCCAAGAGCCTTTTCACCCCTCCACTTT.

This chain uses TRBV7-3 with TRBJ2-1; 9 bases are shared with TRBD1. This CDR3 contains 16 residues. J gave up 6 bases and V 2 bases, and 8 bases lay outside the gene matches. The germline gives CDR1 SGHTA, CDR2 FQGTGA. The CDR3 nucleotides are TGTGCCAGCAGCTTATGGGGGACAGGGACGATCAATGAGCAGTTCTTC. It specifies CASSLWGTGTINEQFF.

CDR3 nucleotides: TGCGCCAGCAGTTTACAGCAGGCAGATACGCAGTATTTT. This codes for CASSLQQADTQYF. The chain employs TRBV5-1 and TRBJ2-3, with D unclear. V gave up 5 bases and J gave up 4 bases, with 11 bases separating them. The CDR3 spans 13 residues. CDR1 and CDR2 from the germline V gene are SGHRS and YFSETQ.

The chain uses TRBV19 and TRBJ1-6; D is undetermined. This CDR3 is 15 amino acids long. V lost 10 bases and J 4 bases, leaving 17 bases between the germline ends. Germline V gene data show CDR1 as LNHDA and CDR2 as SQIVND (reference sequence). The CDR3 here is CATANGASYNSPLHF. CDR3 sequence (DNA): TGTGCCACTGCAAATGGAGCCTCATATAATTCACCCCTCCACTTT.

This clone was counted a single time. The chain links TRBV7-9 to TRBJ1-1; D is undetermined. V was pared by 1 base and J by 1 base, with 7 bases between. The CDR3 consists of 14 residues. Germline V gives CDR1 SEHNR, CDR2 FQNEAQ (reference sequence). The CDR3 loop is CASSLGPGNTEAFF. DNA of the CDR3: TGTGCCAGCAGCTTAGGGCCCGGGAACACTGAAGCTTTCTTT.

The chain combines TRBV9 with TRBJ2-3; 8 bases fit TRBD2. V lost 1 base and J lost 0; bases outside the gene matches: 4. Germline values: CDR1 SGDLS, CDR2 YYNGEE. CDR3 length: 16 residues. The CDR3 protein is CASSVQTGGSTDTQYF. The CDR3 bases are TGTGCCAGCAGCGTACAAACGGGGGGGAGCACAGATACGCAGTATTTT.

This clone came up once. The chain carries TRBV6-2 or TRBV6-3 and TRBJ1-6; D gene ambiguous. CDR3 length: 15 residues. Deletions cut 4 bases from V and 7 bases from J, with 14 bases between. Germline CDR1 reads MNHEY; CDR2 reads SVGEGT. CDR3 residues: CASSWVRSGNSPLHF. Written as DNA, the CDR3 is TGTGCCAGCAGTTGGGTTAGGAGTGGAAATTCACCCCTCCACTTT.

The V gene is TRBV5-4, the J gene TRBJ1-2; D uncertain. V dropped 1 base and J dropped 1 base, with 8 bases sitting between them. Per the germline V gene, CDR1 is SGHNT and CDR2 is YYREEE (reference sequence). This CDR3 spans 14 amino acids. CDR3 protein: CASSLLQSNYGYTF. The DNA for the CDR3 is TGTGCCAGCAGCTTGTTACAGAGTAACTATGGCTACACCTTC.